This TCR beta chain appears in the sequencing data of a study of cytomegalovirus exposure and HLA in healthy donors. General study results and limits: A later analysis revealed that TCR association rates differed between HLA loci, peaking at DRB1 and bottoming out at HLA-C.

This CDR3 contains 12 residues. CDR1 SGHDT and CDR2 YYEEEE come from the germline V gene. Trimming removed 4 bases at V and 4 bases at J, with 9 bases between. It was with 60 Vbeta and 13 Jbeta primers that the PCR ran. Some clones are missing from TCRdb's copy, which holds only in-frame ones; the method was immunoSEQ multiplex PCR. The table records roughly 190,000 clones, roughly three quarters of them present only once. Notes on this clone: Antigen unknown.

Sequenced input: PBMCs. The rearrangement joins TRBV5-6 to TRBJ2-7; D is possibly TRBD2 (6 bases). This clonotype was obtained from a woman in her fifties or sixties in good health and CMV-seronegative. The CDR3 DNA reads TGTGCCAGCAGCAGACTAGGATACGAGCAGTACTTC. It yields the protein CASSRLGYEQYF.